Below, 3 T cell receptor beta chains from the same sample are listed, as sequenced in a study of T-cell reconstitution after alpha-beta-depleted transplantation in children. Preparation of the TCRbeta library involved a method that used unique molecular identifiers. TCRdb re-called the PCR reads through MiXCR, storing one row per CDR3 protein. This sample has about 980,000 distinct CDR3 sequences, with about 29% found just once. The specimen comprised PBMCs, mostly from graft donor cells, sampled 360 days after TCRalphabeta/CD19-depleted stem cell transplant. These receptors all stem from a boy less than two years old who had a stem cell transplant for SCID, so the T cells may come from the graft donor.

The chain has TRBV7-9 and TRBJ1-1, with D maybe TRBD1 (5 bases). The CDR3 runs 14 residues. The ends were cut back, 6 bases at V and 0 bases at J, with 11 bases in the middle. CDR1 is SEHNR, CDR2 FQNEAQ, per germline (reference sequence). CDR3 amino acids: CASRLQDLNTEAFF. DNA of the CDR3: TGTGCCAGCAGGTTACAGGATTTGAACACTGAAGCTTTCTTT.

The CDR3 is CASSLRPGPGLNEQFF. DNA for the CDR3: TGCGCCAGCAGCTTGAGACCGGGACCCGGGCTCAATGAGCAGTTCTTC. The rearrangement links TRBV5-1 to TRBJ2-1; D tentatively fits TRBD1 or TRBD2 (5 bases each). The CDR3 covers 16 residues. The V end lost 1 base, the J end lost 6 bases, and 17 bases lay between the germline ends. The germline gives CDR1 SGHRS, CDR2 YFSETQ.

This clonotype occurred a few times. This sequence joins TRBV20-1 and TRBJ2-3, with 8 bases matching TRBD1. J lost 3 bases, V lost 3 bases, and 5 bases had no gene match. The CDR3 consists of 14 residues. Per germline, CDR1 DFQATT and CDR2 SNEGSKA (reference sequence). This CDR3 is CSASNRGKTDTQYF. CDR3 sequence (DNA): TGCAGTGCTAGCAACAGGGGGAAGACAGATACGCAGTATTTT.